Below, 21 T cell receptor beta chains from the same sample are listed, as sequenced in a study of T cells after somatic rescue of genetic block. Sequencing used immunoSEQ multiplex PCR; TCRdb keeps in-frame clones, though not all of them. The table lists under 8,500 clones, 75% to 90% of them singletons. Specimen: peripheral blood mononuclear cells (PBMCs). The receptors were sampled from a boy younger than 18.

The rearrangement uses TRBV18 and TRBJ2-7, with 8 bases aligning to TRBD1. Losses at the gene ends were 4 bases for V and 3 bases for J; bases not matched to a gene: 14. The CDR3 contains 17 residues. The germline gives CDR1 KGHSH, CDR2 LQKENI. CDR3 in amino acids: CASSRILSGGRIYEQYF. CDR3 nucleotides: TGTGCCAGCTCACGAATACTATCAGGGGGCAGAATCTACGAGCAGTACTTC.

This sequence joins TRBV29-1 and TRBJ2-1, with TRBD2 identical over 7 bases. The CDR3 is 14 residues long. Looked up from germline, CDR1 is SQVTM and CDR2 is ANQGSEA. V lost 3 bases, J lost 6 bases, and 8 bases stayed unmatched. CDR3 amino acids: CSVDWEGVGNEQFF. The CDR3 nucleotides read TGCAGCGTTGACTGGGAGGGCGTCGGCAATGAGCAGTTCTTC.

This sequence joins TRBV18 and TRBJ1-5, with a weak D call TRBD1 (5 bases). CDR1 and CDR2 (germline): KGHSH, LQKENI. The CDR3 loop spans 16 amino acids. The germline V and J ends were trimmed by 4 bases and 6 bases, with 19 bases remaining between them. The DNA of the CDR3 is TGTGCCAGCTCACAATCCCGGGACGGAAATGGTCAGCCCCAGCATTTT. This translates into CASSQSRDGNGQPQHF.

The CDR3 spells CASSIWWGSRGPNTEAFF. DNA for the CDR3: TGTGCCAGTAGTATATGGTGGGGCAGCCGGGGACCGAACACTGAAGCTTTCTTT. The chain couples TRBV19 to TRBJ1-1; possible D gene TRBD1, 5 bases. This CDR3 spans 18 amino acids. Germline V CDR1 and CDR2: LNHDA, SQIVND (reference sequence). Trimming took off 2 bases at V and 1 base at J, with 20 bases between the two ends.

This clone was counted between two and nine times. J is TRBJ1-1 and V is TRBV7-9; no firm D call. The CDR3 is 14 amino acids. The germline CDR1 and CDR2 sequences are SEHNR and FQNEAQ (reference sequence). V lost 0 bases, J lost 4 bases, and 9 bases lay in between. CDR3 nucleotides: TGTGCCAGCAGCTTAGCCTTGGAGGGCACTGAAGCTTTCTTT. Amino acids: CASSLALEGTEAFF.

The chain is built from TRBV6-1 and TRBJ2-1, with D possibly being TRBD2 (6 bases). The CDR3 length is 15 residues. V was cut by 3 bases and J by 10 bases, with 19 bases left in between. Germline CDR1 is MNHNS and CDR2 is SASEGT. The CDR3 protein is CASSESMTGAQEQFF. The CDR3 nucleotides are TGTGCCAGCAGTGAGAGTATGACGGGAGCGCAGGAGCAGTTCTTC.

This clone was seen once. This rearrangement joins TRBV5-6 to TRBJ1-1; D gene unclear. Germline values: CDR1 SGHDT, CDR2 YYEEEE. The V end was cut by 1 base, the J end by 1 base, with 14 bases between. The CDR3 is 16 residues long. The CDR3 DNA reads TGTGCCAGCAGCTTGTGGATGGGCCTTCGGAACACTGAAGCTTTCTTT. Residues: CASSLWMGLRNTEAFF. Complete variable domain (other parts from reference TRBV5-6 and TRBJ1-1): DAGVTQSPTHLIKTRGQQVTLRCSPKSGHDTVSWYQQALGQGPQFIFQYYEEEERQRGNFPDRFSGHQFPNYSSELNVNALLLGDSALYLCASSLWMGLRNTEAFFGQGTRLTVV.

This clone was recorded a few times. The chain combines TRBV28 with TRBJ1-1; the D is unclear. CDR3 length: 13 residues. CDR1 and CDR2 (germline): MDHEN, SYDVKM. Trimming cost V 5 bases and J 0 bases, with 7 bases left between them. Written as DNA, the CDR3 is TGTGCCAGCAGTCTTCTGTTGAACACTGAAGCTTTCTTT. It encodes CASSLLLNTEAFF.

V gene TRBV9 combines with J gene TRBJ2-7, with 10 bases aligning to TRBD1. Germline lookup yields CDR1 SGDLS and CDR2 YYNGEE. The CDR3 has 14 residues. V lost 3 bases, J lost 3 bases, and 3 bases stayed unmatched. For the CDR3, the DNA is TGTGCCAGCAGCGCCCGGACAGGGGGCTACGAGCAGTACTTC. It translates to CASSARTGGYEQYF.

This sequence joins TRBV7-2 and TRBJ2-2, with D maybe TRBD2 (6 bases). CDR3 size: 15 residues. With 3 bases removed from V and 0 bases from J, the gap between germline ends came to 8 bases. Germline CDR1 and CDR2: SGHTA and FQGNSA. The CDR3 loop is CASSLRGANTGELFF. The DNA of the CDR3 is TGTGCCAGCAGCTTGCGGGGAGCGAACACCGGGGAGCTGTTTTTT.

The J gene is TRBJ2-7, the V gene TRBV7-2; D unresolved. The CDR3 contains 14 residues. The V end lost 1 base, the J end lost 2 bases, and 9 bases lay between the germline ends. Germline CDR1 SGHTA, CDR2 FQGNSA. CDR3 in DNA: TGTGCCAGCAGCTTAGATCGTGGGACCTACGAGCAGTACTTC. This gives the protein CASSLDRGTYEQYF.

V gene TRBV15 combines with J gene TRBJ1-5; no firm D call. Germline V gene data show CDR1 as LNHNV and CDR2 as YYDKDF (reference sequence). CDR3 length: 14 residues. Trimming took off 7 bases at V and 4 bases at J, with 14 bases between the two ends. The CDR3 sequence is CATNQDLANQPQHF. The CDR3 nucleotides are TGTGCCACCAACCAAGATTTGGCTAATCAGCCCCAGCATTTT.

The chain has TRBV11-2 and TRBJ2-5, with TRBD2 as a possible D gene (5 bases). V was pared by 1 base and J by 9 bases, with 12 bases between. CDR3 length: 13 residues. Germline lookup yields CDR1 SGHAT and CDR2 FQNNGV. CDR3 region: CASSLVALGAQYF. CDR3 nucleotide sequence: TGTGCCAGCAGCTTAGTCGCCCTCGGGGCCCAGTACTTC.

Only a few counts were recorded for this clone. The genes are TRBV5-1 and TRBJ1-1; D possibly corresponds to TRBD1 (5 bases). Per the germline V gene, CDR1 is SGHRS and CDR2 is YFSETQ. CDR3 length: 16 amino acids. V shed 0 bases and J shed 0 bases, with 12 bases lying between them. CDR3 DNA sequence: TGCGCCAGCAGCTTGGTTGAGCAGGGTATGAACACTGAAGCTTTCTTT. Translated: CASSLVEQGMNTEAFF.

The chain has TRBV6-5 and TRBJ1-2; D ambiguous. Germline V CDR1 and CDR2: MNHEY, SVGAGI. V gave up 6 bases and J gave up 2 bases, with 10 bases separating them. The CDR3 runs to 13 residues. The CDR3 DNA reads TGTGCCAGCAGAGCGGGCACAAACTATGGCTACACCTTC. Its protein is CASRAGTNYGYTF.

This clone was recorded only once. J is TRBJ1-5 and V is TRBV10-3, with no clear D. The germline V gene has CDR1 ENHRY and CDR2 SYGVKD. The ends were cut back, 4 bases at V and 6 bases at J, with 7 bases in the middle. This CDR3 has 12 residues. CDR3 residues: CAISGGSQPQHF. The CDR3 bases are TGTGCCATCAGTGGAGGGTCTCAGCCCCAGCATTTT.

The chain employs TRBV7-9 and TRBJ2-1; TRBD2 agrees at 14 bases. CDR1 and CDR2 from the germline V gene are SEHNR and FQNEAQ (reference sequence). The length of the CDR3 is 18 residues. Trimming cost V 5 bases and J 10 bases; bases outside gene matches: 16. CDR3 nucleotides: TGTGCCAGCAGCCCTCACTTCCTGACTAGCGGGGGGGCAGGAGAGCAGTTCTTC. It yields the protein CASSPHFLTSGGAGEQFF.

The rearrangement links TRBV27 to TRBJ2-1; 10 positions match TRBD2. The CDR3 has 15 amino acids. Trimming cost V 3 bases and J 4 bases; bases outside gene matches: 3. The V gene's germline CDR1 is MNHEY and CDR2 SMNVEV (reference sequence). CDR3 sequence: CASSLSGRGYNEQFF. As DNA, the CDR3 is TGTGCCAGCAGTTTGAGCGGGAGGGGTTACAATGAGCAGTTCTTC.

The chain links TRBV9 to TRBJ1-2; D is unresolved. The V gene lost 4 bases and the J gene lost 6 bases, with 19 bases spanning the gap. The germline CDR1 and CDR2 sequences are SGDLS and YYNGEE. The CDR3 has 15 residues. The CDR3 loop is CASSPARSAWNGYTF. For the CDR3, the DNA is TGTGCCAGCAGCCCCGCTCGATCGGCTTGGAATGGCTACACCTTC.

The chain has TRBV28 and TRBJ1-1; D ambiguous. Trimming cost V 8 bases and J 5 bases, with 27 bases left between them. The CDR3 totals 17 residues. Germline CDR1 reads MDHEN; CDR2 reads SYDVKM. The CDR3 spells CASALGRPNPRRTEAFF. Written as DNA, the CDR3 is TGTGCCAGCGCCCTGGGGAGGCCAAATCCCCGGAGGACTGAAGCTTTCTTT.

The chain is built from TRBV7-9 and TRBJ2-7; TRBD2 matches at 8 bases. V shed 5 bases, J shed 4 bases, and the junction held 7 bases outside the gene matches. This CDR3 spans 14 amino acids. Germline values: CDR1 SEHNR, CDR2 FQNEAQ (reference sequence). CDR3 coding DNA: TGTGCCAGCAGCCCCCGGGGGGGTCGGTACGAGCAGTACTTC. Translating it yields CASSPRGGRYEQYF.